This T cell receptor beta chain comes out of a study of cytomegalovirus exposure and HLA in healthy donors (dated by TCRdb to 2016 to 2017). In terms of the full investigation: An earlier analysis of a few hundred of the donors reported roughly 300 Gb of sequence data and 90 million to 120 million unique TCR beta sequences obtained from some 170 million T cells. An early release that covered more than 550 HLA-typed donors contained about 300 gigabases of sequencing data and about 93 million unique TCR sequences. The genetic ancestry cluster associated with self-reported Caucasian donors included roughly 84% of the 398 genotyped donors. The study was designed to test whether signatures of past pathogen exposure could be identified by cataloging public T cell receptors. The study used immunosequencing to profile the T cell repertoires of several hundred subjects and linked those repertoires to cytomegalovirus serostatus. Besides the first cohort of hundreds of subjects, a separate validation cohort made up of over a hundred different subjects was used. The study combined high-throughput TCR immunosequencing, statistical association of individual TCRs with disease status, and machine learning to predict cytomegalovirus infection status. In a later analysis, previously published TCR beta repertoires from 666 donors were re-analyzed and high-resolution HLA genotyping was added so that TCR occurrence patterns could be studied. Rather than drawing on any new phenotypic data, the later analysis identified candidate immune exposures from TCR beta sequences and the way those sequences occurred across donors. An earlier analysis of 587 of the donors used high-throughput TCR beta sequencing to judge whether each TCR beta V gene segment behaved as functional or pseudogenic. Donor age, sex, ethnicity and CMV serostatus were compiled alongside the repertoire data. A later genetic analysis took genome-wide SNP genotypes for about three fifths of the 666 donors and used that subset as a discovery cohort. All discovery cohort repertoires had been generated on a single sequencing platform. HLA typing covered class I and class II loci at four-digit resolution. Typing coverage differed by locus: A, B, C, DRB1 and DQB1 were typed in roughly 620-640 donors, DQA1 in roughly 510, DPA1 in some 570, and DPB1 in around 440. Roughly 5 DR-DQ haplotypes were handled as single units for association and clustering, since linkage in the cohort was strong. Among over 350 genotyped donors of the cohort, an average of about 240,000 unique TCR beta nucleotide sequences were sequenced per donor, roughly 18% of them non-productive.

Overall results and qualifications from the work: Because counts were too low, around 17 rarely observed V segments, including chromosome 9 orphons, were left out of the earlier analysis of 500 to 750 of the donors. At a false discovery rate of 0.05, a later analysis linked 15,000 to 20,000 TCR beta sequences to specific HLA alleles. Only TCR beta chains were sequenced in this cohort, and the absence of alpha or paired-chain data limited detectable features. In a later analysis, most CMV-associated TCR beta chains were found to appear HLA-restricted, with HLA associations seemingly driven largely by CMV exposure. Broadly in line with IMGT annotations, most TCR beta V segments showed up in productive rearrangements about 90% or about 30% of the time in an earlier analysis of a few hundred of the donors. Cytomegalovirus status was reported to be diagnosed by the classifier with high specificity and sensitivity in both the original and validation cohorts. In the study, around 150 TCR beta chains were listed as associated with cytomegalovirus. While some public TCRs were present in many individuals, most TCR sequences turned up only very rarely across donors. According to the authors, the approach could potentially be generalized to other disease states and immunological phenotypes. Sequencing depth was assumed to be roughly uniform across donors in the presence/absence analyses, though that assumption may not hold. In vitro tests confirmed that a few of the cytomegalovirus-associated TCR beta chains recognize cytomegalovirus antigens. A further reported finding was that TCR beta sequences accurately predicted the HLA-A and HLA-B alleles for most subjects in the first cohort. Linkage disequilibrium might explain the correlated functional status among segregating V segments, but an unknown experimental factor could not be ruled out. A later analysis found that HLA-associated TCR beta chains were more clonally expanded and had lower generation probabilities than equally common non-associated chains. In a later analysis, several top co-occurrence clusters were reported to appear linked to parvovirus B19, influenza, CMV and Epstein-Barr virus. CMV serostatus was the only immune exposure information available for the cohort. Because some donors lacked HLA typing at each locus, the association tests relied only on the typed subset. Strong co-occurrence of HLA alleles, especially DR and DQ, made assigning TCR associations to individual alleles difficult. A cluster of highly shared sequence variants was judged likely to represent a technical artifact of the sequencing pipeline. In a later analysis, the rate of TCR association differed among HLA loci, with DRB1 alleles having the most associated TCRs and HLA-C alleles having the fewest. In a later genetic analysis, a missense DCLRE1C variant was associated with V-gene and J-gene trimming of TCR beta chains, and the association was replicated in an independent cohort. A later genetic analysis reported fewer N-insertions in productive TCRs among donors in an Asian-associated ancestry cluster than the approximately 670-donor mean. Because the 87-base-pair reads could not distinguish some IMGT-functional V segments, including TRBV6-2 and TRBV6-3, those segments were excluded.

The cohort was made up of roughly 670 healthy bone marrow donors. Cohort members were all nominally healthy when sampled, although unrecorded immune exposures were likely present. The donor tested CMV seropositive, placing the donor among the approximately 290 seropositive members of the cohort. A peripheral blood sample was provided by each donor, and peripheral blood mononuclear cells were used for TCR beta sequencing. Genomic DNA was extracted from the blood cell samples with the Qiagen DNeasy Blood Extraction Kit. A single count supports this clone. Its cognate antigen has yet to be identified. Base-call qualities are not available, and no considerably larger clone is one nucleotide away. Other DNA sequences in the sample encode the same CDR3. The library was generated by the immunoSEQ multiplex PCR assay. A mixture of 60 forward primers for TCR Vbeta segments and 13 reverse primers for TCR Jbeta segments was used in the multiplex PCR. The CDR3 region of rearranged TCR beta genes was amplified from genomic DNA by a multiplex PCR assay. The amplified TCR beta libraries were sequenced on the Illumina HiSeq System as 87-base-pair reads. As for the original processing: A later analysis tallied roughly 80 million unique TCR beta chains across the 660 or so repertoires, and about 12 million of those chains were shared by two or more donors. To remove PCR and sequencing errors, raw reads were error-corrected and collapsed into unique sequences using a nearest-neighbor algorithm that merged closely related sequences. Alignment of CDR3 sequences to IMGT reference sequences was used to assign V, D and J gene segments. Each retained sequence needed at least a six-nucleotide match to both a V gene segment and a J gene segment. Rearrangements were classified as productive when the CDR3 lacked stop codons and remained in frame with V and J, and all other rearrangements were classified as non-productive. CDR3 was defined by IMGT convention, running from the second conserved V-encoded cysteine to the conserved J-encoded phenylalanine. In an earlier analysis of more than 550 of the donors, sequences lacking an unambiguous match to a single V gene segment were excluded. In an earlier analysis of a few hundred of the donors, a V segment was called functional when productive rearrangements were above 56.7%, and segregating when the standard deviation between donors exceeded 5%. A statistical classification framework was developed to diagnose cytomegalovirus status using the catalog of TCR beta chain sequences. A later analysis assigned V and J genes by comparing TCR nucleotide sequences with IMGT/GENE-DB human TR gene sequences. Using the TCRdist pipeline, a later analysis assigned CDR3 sequences along with most-parsimonious VDJ recombination scenarios. In a later analysis, every TCR beta chain was defined by the combination of its CDR3 amino acid sequence and its V-gene family, and reads without a unique V-gene family were dropped. To address suspected cross-contamination and a sequencing artifact, a later analysis removed a few hundred highly shared, low-generation-probability nucleotide sequences. A later analysis calculated a clonal expansion index for each public chain from normalized within-repertoire ranks of inferred template counts. In a later analysis, generation probabilities were computed using a VDJ recombination model fitted to out-of-frame rearrangements, and the results were checked against IGoR. In a later analysis, TCR-TCR, TCR-HLA and TCR-CMV co-occurrence was scored with hypergeometric tests, and a repertoire-size bias correction was applied to TCR pairs. False discovery rates were estimated in a later analysis by permuting HLA or CMV assignments 20 times. In a later analysis, co-occurring TCRs were grouped using DBSCAN, and TCRdist sequence similarity was added for clustering within HLA-allele-positive subsets. Repertoires with fewer than 30,000 or more than 120,000 public chains were left out of co-occurrence clustering, as were five repertoires with anomalous nucleotide sharing. TCRdb retrieved this table from immuneACCESS and kept in-frame rearrangements only. Not all clones are present; in checked studies, unresolved V genes account for under half, and no reason is known for the remainder. D and trimming come from the DNA, and the V and J calls and clone size come from that table. This sample has some 150,000 clones in its table, and about 82% of those were observed once. The ten largest clones add up to approximately 4.2% of the sample.

V and J are trimmed by 6 bases and 0 bases, and the gene matches miss 2 bases of the junction. Spanning cysteine to phenylalanine, the CDR3 consists of 13 amino acids. This entry keeps only the CDR3 DNA: 39 bases, framed from base 1. In the germline V gene, CDR1 corresponds to MNHEY and CDR2 to SVGAGI. The material sequenced was PBMCs. The TCR originated in a woman aged 35 to 49 in good health and CMV-seropositive. The rearranged segments are TRBV6-5 and TRBJ2-7; 7 bases in the junction line up with TRBD1. The nucleotide sequence reads as follows: TGTGCCAGCAGAAGACAGGGCTCCTACGAGCAGTACTTC. The encoded protein is CASRRQGSYEQYF.